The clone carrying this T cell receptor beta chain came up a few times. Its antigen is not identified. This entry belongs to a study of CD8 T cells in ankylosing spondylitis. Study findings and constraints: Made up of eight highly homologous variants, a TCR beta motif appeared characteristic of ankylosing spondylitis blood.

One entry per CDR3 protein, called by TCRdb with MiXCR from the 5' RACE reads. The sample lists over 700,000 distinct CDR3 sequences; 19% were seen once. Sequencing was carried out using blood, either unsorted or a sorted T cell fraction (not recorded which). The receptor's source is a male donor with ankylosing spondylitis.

The CDR3 sequence: CASSLDRTASTDTQYF. CDR3 bases: TGTGCCAGCAGCCTGGACAGGACCGCTAGCACAGATACGCAGTATTTT. The V gene is TRBV6-2 or TRBV6-3, the J gene TRBJ2-3, with 7 positions matching TRBD1. This CDR3 spans 16 amino acids. Trimming removed 6 bases from V and 0 bases from J; junction bases left unmatched: 9. CDR1 and CDR2 (germline): MNHEY, SVGEGT.